This TCR beta chain was captured in a study of blood T cell repertoires in COVID-19 (dated by TCRdb to between 2020 and 2021). Broadly, across the study: Samples from collaborators originated in the United States, Italy and Spain and spanned both the acute and convalescent phases of COVID-19. The prospective study material was composed of cDNA or gDNA derived from T cells, B-cell-depleted T cells, or PBMCs. Deeply sampled blood TCRbeta repertoires from subjects exposed to, actively infected with, or recovered from COVID-19 were included in the dataset. The repertoires were made available in a free public database intended to serve as a resource for research on the immune response to SARS-CoV-2. The samples were drawn from two sources: the first 160 participants of the ongoing ImmuneRACE study, and approximately 1,300 subjects contributed by 6 global collaborators. Nearly every sample came with metadata listing a de-identified subject ID, COVID-19 status, age in years and sex. HLA class I and class II types, where available, came from metadata supplied by the sample provider rather than from assay-based typing. The research as a whole found: The amount of clinical and demographic metadata varied by source and participant and was provided uncurated.

A second Seattle source provided samples from volunteer blood donors who had recovered from COVID-19. Each collaborating institution followed its own protocols to collect whole blood in K2EDTA tubes. For TCRbeta analysis, collaborator samples were shipped as frozen whole blood, as isolated PBMCs, or as DNA extracted from either sample type. Regarding this clone: This clone's antigen is unknown. Within one base of it there is no much larger clone, and no base qualities were kept.

The immunoSEQ Assay, a bias-controlled multiplex PCR, was used to amplify TCRbeta CDR3 regions from genomic DNA. Per the original workflow: Nucleated cell counts per sample were estimated from amplification of reference gene primers within the assay. Sequence reads were collapsed and filtered to measure the absolute abundance of every unique TCRbeta CDR3 rearrangement. For each sample, productive Simpson clonality was calculated as the square root of Simpson's diversity index across productive rearrangements. TCRdb limited this immuneACCESS table to in-frame rearrangements with V and J called. A share of clones is missing; checked studies link under half to unresolved V genes, and the rest is unexplained. V and J calls and clone size come straight from that table; D and trimming were deduced from the DNA. This sample is represented by around 140,000 clones; about four fifths of them were singletons. The ten largest clones add up to approximately 3.5% of the sample.

This sequence originates from an older man who had recovered from COVID-19. Sequenced sample: peripheral blood.

The nucleotide sequence is given as TGTGCCAGTAGTATAACCGCAGGGAAGGGCGAGCAGTACTTC. Its protein reads: CASSITAGKGEQYF. The chain uses TRBV19 and TRBJ2-7; tentative D gene TRBD1, with 5 bases matching. The trim is 2 bases for V and 6 bases for J, with a gap of 14 bases between the germline ends. The germline V gene (reference sequence) sets CDR1 to LNHDA and CDR2 to SQIVND. Including cysteine and phenylalanine, the CDR3 has 14 amino acids. The only DNA kept is the CDR3, 42 bases in frame from the first base. With all but the CDR3 taken from the reference TRBV19 and TRBJ2-7 genes, the full variable domain is: DGGITQSPKYLFRKEGQNVTLSCEQNLNHDAMYWYRQDPGQGLRLIYYSQIVNDFQKGDIAEGYSVSREKKESFPLTVTSAQKNPTAFYLCASSITAGKGEQYFGPGTRLTVT.